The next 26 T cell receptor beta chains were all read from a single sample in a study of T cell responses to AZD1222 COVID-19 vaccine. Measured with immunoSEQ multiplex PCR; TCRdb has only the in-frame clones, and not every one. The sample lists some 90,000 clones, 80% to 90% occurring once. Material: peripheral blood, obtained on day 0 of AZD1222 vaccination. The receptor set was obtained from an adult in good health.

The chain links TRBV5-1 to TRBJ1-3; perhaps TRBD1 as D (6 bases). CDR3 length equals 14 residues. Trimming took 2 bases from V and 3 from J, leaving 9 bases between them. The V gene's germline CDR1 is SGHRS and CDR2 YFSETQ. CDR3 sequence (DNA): TGCGCCAGCAGCTTACAGGGCTATGGAAACACCATATATTTT. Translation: CASSLQGYGNTIYF.

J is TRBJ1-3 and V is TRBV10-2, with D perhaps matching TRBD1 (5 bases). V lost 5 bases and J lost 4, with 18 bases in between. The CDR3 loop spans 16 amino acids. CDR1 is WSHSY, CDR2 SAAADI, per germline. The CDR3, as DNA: TGCGCCAGCAGTCCGTCGGGACTGTCAAGGGGAAACACCATATATTTT. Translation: CASSPSGLSRGNTIYF.

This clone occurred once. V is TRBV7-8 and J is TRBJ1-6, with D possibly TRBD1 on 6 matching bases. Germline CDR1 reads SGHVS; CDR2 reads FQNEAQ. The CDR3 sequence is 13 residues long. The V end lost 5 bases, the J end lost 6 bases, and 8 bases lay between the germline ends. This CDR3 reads CASSGQSNSPLHF. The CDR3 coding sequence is TGTGCCAGCAGCGGACAGAGTAATTCACCCCTCCACTTT.

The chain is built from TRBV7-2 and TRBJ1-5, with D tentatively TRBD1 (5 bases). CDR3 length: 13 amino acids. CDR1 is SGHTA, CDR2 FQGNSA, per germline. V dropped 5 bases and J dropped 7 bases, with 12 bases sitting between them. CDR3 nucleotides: TGTGCCAGCAGCCCTAGTTGGGGCCAGCCCCAGCATTTT. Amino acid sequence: CASSPSWGQPQHF.

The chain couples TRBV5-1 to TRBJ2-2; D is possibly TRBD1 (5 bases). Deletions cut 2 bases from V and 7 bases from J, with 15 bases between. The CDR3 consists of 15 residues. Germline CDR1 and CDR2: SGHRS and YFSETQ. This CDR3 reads CASSLGRVPGGELFF. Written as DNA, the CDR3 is TGCGCCAGCAGCTTAGGCAGGGTGCCCGGCGGGGAGCTGTTTTTT.

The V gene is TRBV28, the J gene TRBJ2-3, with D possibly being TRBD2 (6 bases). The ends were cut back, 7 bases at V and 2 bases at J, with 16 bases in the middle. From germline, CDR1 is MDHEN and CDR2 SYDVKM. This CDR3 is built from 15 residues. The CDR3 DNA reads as TGTGCCAGCACCCGGGGTGCGGGACTCACAGATACGCAGTATTTT. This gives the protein CASTRGAGLTDTQYF.

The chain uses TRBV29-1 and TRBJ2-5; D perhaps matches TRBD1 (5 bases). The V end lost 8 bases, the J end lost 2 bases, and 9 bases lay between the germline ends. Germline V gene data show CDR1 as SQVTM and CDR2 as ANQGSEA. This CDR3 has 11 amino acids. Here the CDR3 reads CSIDRQETQYF. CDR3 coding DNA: TGCAGCATAGACAGACAAGAGACCCAGTACTTC.

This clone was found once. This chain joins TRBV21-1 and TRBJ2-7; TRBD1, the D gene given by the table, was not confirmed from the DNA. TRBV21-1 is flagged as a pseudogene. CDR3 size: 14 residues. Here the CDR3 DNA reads TGTGCCAGCAGCACGACCCAGGGGCCCAGCGAGCAGTACTTC. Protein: CASSTTQGPSEQYF.

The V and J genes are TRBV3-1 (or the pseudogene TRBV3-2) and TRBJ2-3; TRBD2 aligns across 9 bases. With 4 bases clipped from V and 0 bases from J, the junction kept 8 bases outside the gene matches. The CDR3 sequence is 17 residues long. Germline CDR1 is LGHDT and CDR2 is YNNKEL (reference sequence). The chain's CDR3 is CASSPRRLAASTDTQYF. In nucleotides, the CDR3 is TGTGCCAGCAGCCCTCGGAGACTAGCGGCTAGCACAGATACGCAGTATTTT.

Here the CDR3 DNA reads TGTGCCACCGGCACAGGGGGCAGTCGGCAGCAGTACTTC. It encodes CATGTGGSRQQYF. V gene TRBV28 combines with J gene TRBJ2-7; 9 bases align to TRBD1. Germline V gene lookup returns CDR1 MDHEN and CDR2 SYDVKM. V gave up 10 bases and J gave up 8 bases; unmatched junction bases: 12. CDR3 length equals 13 residues.

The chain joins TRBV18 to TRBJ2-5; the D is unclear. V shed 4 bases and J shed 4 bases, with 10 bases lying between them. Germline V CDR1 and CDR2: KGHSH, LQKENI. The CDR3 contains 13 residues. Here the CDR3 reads CASSQRTGETQYF. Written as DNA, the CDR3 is TGTGCCAGCTCACAGAGGACGGGAGAGACCCAGTACTTC.

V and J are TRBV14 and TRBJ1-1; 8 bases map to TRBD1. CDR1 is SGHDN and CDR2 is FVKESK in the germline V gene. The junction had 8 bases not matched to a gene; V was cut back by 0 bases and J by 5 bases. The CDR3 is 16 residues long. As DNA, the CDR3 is TGTGCCAGCAGCCAAGACTGGACAGGGAGAAGGACTGAAGCTTTCTTT. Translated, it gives CASSQDWTGRRTEAFF.

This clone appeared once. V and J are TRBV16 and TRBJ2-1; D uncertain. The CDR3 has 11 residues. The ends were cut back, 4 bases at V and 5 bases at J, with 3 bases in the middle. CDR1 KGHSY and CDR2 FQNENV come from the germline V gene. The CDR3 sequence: CASSPNNEQFF. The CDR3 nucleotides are TGTGCCAGCAGCCCTAACAATGAGCAGTTCTTC.

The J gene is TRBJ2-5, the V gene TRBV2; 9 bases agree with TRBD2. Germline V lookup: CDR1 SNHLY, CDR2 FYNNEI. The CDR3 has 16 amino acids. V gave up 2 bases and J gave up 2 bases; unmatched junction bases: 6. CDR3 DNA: TGTGCCAGCAGTGAACTCTTGGCGGGGGGGCAAGAGACCCAGTACTTC. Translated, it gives CASSELLAGGQETQYF.

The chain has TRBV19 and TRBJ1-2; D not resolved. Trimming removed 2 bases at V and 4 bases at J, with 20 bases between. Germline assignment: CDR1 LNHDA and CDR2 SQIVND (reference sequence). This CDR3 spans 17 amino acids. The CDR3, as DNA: TGTGCCAGTAGTATATATGGAAGAGGACGGAGCCCCTATGGCTACACCTTC. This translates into CASSIYGRGRSPYGYTF.

CDR3 coding DNA: TGCAGCGTTGTTAGGGGCGGTAAAAACATTCAGTACTTC. Translation: CSVVRGGKNIQYF. J is TRBJ2-4 and V is TRBV29-1; D perhaps matches TRBD1 (5 bases). The CDR3 consists of 13 residues. V was clipped by 4 bases and J by 4 bases, with 11 bases between them. Germline CDR1 reads SQVTM; CDR2 reads ANQGSEA. The full variable domain, with the rest looked up from reference TRBV29-1 and TRBJ2-4, is SAVISQKPSRDICQRGTSLTIQCQVDSQVTMMFWYRQQPGQSLTLIATANQGSEATYESGFVIDKFPISRPNLTFSTLTVSNMSPEDSSIYLCSVVRGGKNIQYFGAGTRLSVL.

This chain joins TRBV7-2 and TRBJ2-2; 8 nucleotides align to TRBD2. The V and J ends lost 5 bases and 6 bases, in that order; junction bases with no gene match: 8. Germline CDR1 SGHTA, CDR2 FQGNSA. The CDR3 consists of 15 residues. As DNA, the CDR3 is TGTGCCAGCAGCCCCTTTAGCGGGGCCGCCGGGGAGCTGTTTTTT. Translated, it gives CASSPFSGAAGELFF.

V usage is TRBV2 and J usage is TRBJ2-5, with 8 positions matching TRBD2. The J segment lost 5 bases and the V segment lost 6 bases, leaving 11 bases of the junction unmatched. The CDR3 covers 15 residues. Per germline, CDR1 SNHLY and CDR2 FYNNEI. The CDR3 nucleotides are TGTGCCAGCAGCATCGGGGGGGGCGCAGGGGAGACCCAGTACTTC. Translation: CASSIGGGAGETQYF.

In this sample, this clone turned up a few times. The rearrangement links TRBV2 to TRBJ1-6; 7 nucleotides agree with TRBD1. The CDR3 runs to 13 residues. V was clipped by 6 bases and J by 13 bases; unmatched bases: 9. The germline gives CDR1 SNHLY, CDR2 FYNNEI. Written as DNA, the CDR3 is TGTGCCAGCAGCGCCGGGACAGCCGGGCCCCTCCACTTT. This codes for CASSAGTAGPLHF.

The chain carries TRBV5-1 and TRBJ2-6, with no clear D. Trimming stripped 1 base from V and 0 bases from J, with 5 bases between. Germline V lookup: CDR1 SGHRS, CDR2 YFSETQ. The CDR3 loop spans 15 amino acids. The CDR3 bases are TGCGCCAGCAGCTTGTCACTCTCTGGGGCCAACGTCCTGACTTTC. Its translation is CASSLSLSGANVLTF.

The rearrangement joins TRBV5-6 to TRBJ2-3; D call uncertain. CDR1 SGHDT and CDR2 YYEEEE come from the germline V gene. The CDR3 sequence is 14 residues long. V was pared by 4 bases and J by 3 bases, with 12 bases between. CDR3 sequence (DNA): TGTGCCAGCAGCACGACCGGGCTGACAGATACGCAGTATTTT. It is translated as CASSTTGLTDTQYF.

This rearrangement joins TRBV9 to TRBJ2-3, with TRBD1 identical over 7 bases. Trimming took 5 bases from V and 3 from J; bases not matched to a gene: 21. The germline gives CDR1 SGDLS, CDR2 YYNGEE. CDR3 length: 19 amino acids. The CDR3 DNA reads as TGTGCCAGCAGTCGTACGGACAGGATGAGGCCCTTAGGTACAGATACGCAGTATTTT. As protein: CASSRTDRMRPLGTDTQYF.

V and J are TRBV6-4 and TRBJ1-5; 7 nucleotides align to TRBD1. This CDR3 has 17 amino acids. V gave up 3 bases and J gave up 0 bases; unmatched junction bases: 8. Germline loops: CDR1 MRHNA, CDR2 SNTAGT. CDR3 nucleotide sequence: TGTGCCAGCAGTGAGGGGGACAGAGTCAATAGCAATCAGCCCCAGCATTTT. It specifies CASSEGDRVNSNQPQHF.

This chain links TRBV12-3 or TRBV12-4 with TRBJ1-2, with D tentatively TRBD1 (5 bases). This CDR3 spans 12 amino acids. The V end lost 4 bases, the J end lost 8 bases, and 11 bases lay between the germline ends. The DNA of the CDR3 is TGTGCCAGCAGTTACCCTGGGGGGGGCTACACCTTC. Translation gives CASSYPGGGYTF.

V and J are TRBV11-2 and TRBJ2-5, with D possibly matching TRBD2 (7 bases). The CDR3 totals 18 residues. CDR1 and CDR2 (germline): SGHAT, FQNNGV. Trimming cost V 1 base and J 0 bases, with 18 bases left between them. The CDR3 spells CASSLVGAVAGNQETQYF. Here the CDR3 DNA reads TGTGCCAGCAGCTTAGTGGGGGCGGTAGCGGGTAACCAAGAGACCCAGTACTTC. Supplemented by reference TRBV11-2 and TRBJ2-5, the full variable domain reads EAGVAQSPRYKIIEKRQSVAFWCNPISGHATLYWYQQILGQGPKLLIQFQNNGVVDDSQLPKDRFSAERLKGVDSTLKIQPAKLEDSAVYLCASSLVGAVAGNQETQYFGPGTRLLVL.

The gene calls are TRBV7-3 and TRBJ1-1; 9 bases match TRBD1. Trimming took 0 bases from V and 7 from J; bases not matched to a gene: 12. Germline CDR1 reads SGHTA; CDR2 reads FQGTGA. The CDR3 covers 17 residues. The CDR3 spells CASSLTGEGQGTNEAFF. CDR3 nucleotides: TGTGCCAGCAGCTTAACGGGAGAGGGACAGGGAACCAATGAAGCTTTCTTT.